Reported below is one T cell receptor (beta chain). There is no known antigen for this receptor. Base-call qualities are not available, and no considerably larger clone is one nucleotide away. The source of the sample is a study of CD8 T cells in Susac syndrome (dated by TCRdb to the late 2010s). With respect to the entire study: Of the Susac syndrome patients who were sequenced, fewer than ten were in clinical remission while five or six had clinically active disease. At blood withdrawal, Susac syndrome patients were therapy-naive, treated with corticosteroids (with IVIg additionally given to some), or treated with IVIg alone. The study used repertoire sequencing to test whether antigen drove CD8+ T cell activation and differentiation in Susac syndrome. On the study overall, not on this receptor specifically: The number of individuals in the TCR sequencing and HLA analysis was recognized as being relatively small. In patients with Susac syndrome, the CD4+ T cell repertoire showed no detectable clonal expansion.

RNA was extracted using the RNeasy kit, and roughly 0.5 to 1 ug of the RNA was reverse transcribed with random hexamers. The immunoSEQ multiplex PCR assay, which covers 54 Vbeta and 13 Jbeta segments, was used to amplify TCR beta CDR3 regions. PCR amplification bias was corrected by using a synthetic template baseline for primer optimization and computational correction. As for how the authors treated the data: Reads were annotated to V, D and J genes according to IMGT and were analyzed with immunoSEQ Analyzer, with only productive sequences retained. Clonality was computed as one minus Shannon entropy normalized by log2 of the number of productive unique sequences. For each patient and control, public and private clones were evaluated within the 100 most prevalent clones. Clones were defined as Susac-specific when absent from the healthy and MS cohorts, from about 970 published viral clones and from other ImmuneACCESS disease sequences. In-frame beta chains were kept once TCRdb had trimmed the public reads at Q25 with fastp and called clones with MiXCR. Rows are combined by CDR3 protein, so each entry shows the most common genes and DNA. The V and J calls come from TCRdb's annotation, not from the publication. The sample table shows about 140,000 distinct CDR3 sequences, and about 95% are seen once. The top ten hold roughly 0.14% of the sample.

High-throughput TCR beta sequencing profiled peripheral blood CD8+ and CD4+ T cells from healthy donors, Susac syndrome patients and multiple sclerosis patients. The Susac syndrome patients fulfilled recently defined diagnostic criteria for definite or probable disease. Bulk CD8+ and CD4+ T cells were purified magnetically by negative isolation, whereas CD8+ TEMRA cells were enriched by FACS. Blood was drawn into EDTA tubes, processed within 24 hours, and PBMCs were isolated by density gradient centrifugation. PBMCs intended for TCR sequencing were cryopreserved in liquid nitrogen and were subsequently thawed in a 37 degrees C water bath. The sorted or isolated CD4+, CD8+ and CD8+ TEMRA cells reached a purity of at least 90%. CDR1 and CDR2, looked up from the germline V gene (reference sequence), are MNHEY and SMNVEV. The junction shows trimming of 5 bases on V and 6 bases on J, plus 10 bases between the germline ends. The CDR3, from cysteine to phenylalanine, totals 13 residues. The CDR3 DNA has 39 bases and is translated from base 1.

The specimen sequenced was CD4+ T cells from PBMCs. This receptor was obtained from a human donor with Susac syndrome. The V gene is TRBV27 and the J gene is TRBJ1-4; TRBD1 might be the D gene, on 5 matching bases. The DNA is as follows: TGTGCCAGCAGTGCAGGGTTATATGAAAAACTGTTTTTT. It codes for CASSAGLYEKLFF.